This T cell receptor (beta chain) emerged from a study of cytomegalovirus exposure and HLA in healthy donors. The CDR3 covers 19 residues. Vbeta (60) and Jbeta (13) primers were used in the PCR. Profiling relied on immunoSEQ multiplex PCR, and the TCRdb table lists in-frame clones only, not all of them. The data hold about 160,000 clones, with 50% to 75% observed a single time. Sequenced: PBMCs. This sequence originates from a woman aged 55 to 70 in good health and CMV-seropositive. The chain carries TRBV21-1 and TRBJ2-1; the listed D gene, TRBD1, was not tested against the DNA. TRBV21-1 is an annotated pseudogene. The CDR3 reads CASSKRSQGTSQGDNEQFF. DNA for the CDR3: TGTGCCAGCAGCAAAAGGTCCCAGGGTACCTCTCAGGGCGACAATGAGCAGTTCTTC.